What follows are 14 T cell receptor beta chains derived from one specimen sequenced in a study of T cell clonality in common variable immunodeficiency. Method: immunoSEQ multiplex PCR; TCRdb's copy keeps in-frame clones and lacks some. Captured here are more than 35,000 clones, none seen once; the top ten comprise about 0.66%. Sample: peripheral blood mononuclear cells. These receptors all come from a person between 18 and 75 years old in good health.

This clone was observed many times. The read halts 3 residues ahead of the CDR3 end, with the missing end drawn from the germline J gene. The V and J genes are TRBV7-2 and TRBJ2-7; no reliable D call. CDR1 is SGHTA, CDR2 FQGNSA, per germline. The length of the CDR3 is 11 residues. The V end lost 4 bases, the J end lost 5 bases, and 6 bases lay between the germline ends. The CDR3 region is CASSSYHEQYF. The part of the CDR3 DNA that was read is TGTGCCAGCAGCTCCTACCACGAG.

This clone showed up just a few times. The CDR3 end lies 3 residues beyond the end of the read and is filled in from the germline J gene. V gene TRBV5-4 combines with J gene TRBJ1-6, with D tentatively TRBD1 (5 bases). CDR1 and CDR2 from the germline V gene are SGHNT and YYREEE (reference sequence). CDR3 length: 15 amino acids. V was trimmed by 5 bases and J by 9 bases, leaving 18 bases between them. The chain's CDR3 is CASSSGNNIRSPLHF. CDR3 bases read: TGTGCCAGCAGTTCAGGGAATAATATACGTTCACCC.

There are many counts of this clone. The CDR3 end falls 3 residues outside the read, so it is completed with the germline J gene. This sequence joins TRBV10-1 and TRBJ1-2; D remains unclear. The CDR3 runs 13 residues. CDR1 and CDR2 from the germline V gene are WNHNN and SYGVQD (reference sequence). V was shortened by 3 bases and J by 5 bases, with 10 bases between the two germline ends. The chain's CDR3 is CASSDSRLYGYTF. The sequenced CDR3 bases are TGCGCCAGCAGTGATAGCAGACTTTATGGC.

This clone was seen many times. Read coverage stops 3 residues before the CDR3 terminus; the germline J gene supplies the remainder. The chain links TRBV6-1 to TRBJ2-1; TRBD2 matches 12 bases. CDR3 size: 19 residues. Germline V gene data show CDR1 as MNHNS and CDR2 as SASEGT. Trimming removed 2 bases from V and 8 bases from J; junction bases left unmatched: 16. The CDR3 sequence is CASSELPGRTSGDLDEQFF. The part of the CDR3 DNA that was read is TGTGCCAGCAGTGAACTACCAGGAAGGACTAGCGGGGATCTTGATGAG.

This clone appeared many times. With the read ending 3 residues before the CDR3 end, the germline J gene is used to fill in that end. This sequence joins TRBV20-1 and TRBJ2-7; tentative D call: TRBD1 (6 bases). Germline V gives CDR1 DFQATT, CDR2 SNEGSKA (reference sequence). This CDR3 is built from 13 residues. Trimming left V 7 bases short and J 0 bases short, with 13 bases between. The sequenced part of the CDR3 DNA is TGCAGTGGAGAGGGACAAAGCTCCTACGAG. Translated: CSGEGQSSYE. The full CDR3 reads CSGEGQSSYEQYF.

The table lists this clone with many counts. The observed sequence ends 3 residues before the CDR3 terminus, with the missing tail filled in from the germline J gene. This chain joins TRBV5-6 and TRBJ2-7; tentative D call: TRBD1 (7 bases). Trimming took 5 bases from V and 2 from J, leaving 17 bases between them. The germline V gene has CDR1 SGHDT and CDR2 YYEEEE. This CDR3 comprises 15 residues. The part of the CDR3 DNA that was read is TGTGCCAGCAGACAACAGGGGACTCCCCCCTACGAG. Its protein product is CASRQQGTPPYE. The CDR3 reads in full as CASRQQGTPPYEQYF.

The sample holds many counts of this clone. The read finishes 3 residues shy of the CDR3 end, and the germline J gene is used to complete it. This chain links TRBV12-3 or TRBV12-4 with TRBJ2-1; perhaps TRBD1 as D (5 bases). Trimming removed 5 bases at V and 9 bases at J, with 17 bases between. The CDR3 extends over 14 amino acids. The CDR3 DNA, read in part, is TGTGCCAGCAGTCCCCTTGGGGCGGTGGGTGAG. Translating gives CASSPLGAVGE. The full-length CDR3 reads as CASSPLGAVGEQFF.

This clone showed up many times. Coverage ceases 3 residues before the CDR3 finishes, and the germline J gene fills in the end. The gene calls are TRBV18 and TRBJ1-4; TRBD1 matches at 7 bases. V lost 2 bases, J lost 0 bases, and 15 bases stayed unmatched. The germline gives CDR1 KGHSH, CDR2 LQKENI. CDR3 length: 20 residues. Incomplete CDR3 DNA: TGTGCCAGCTCACCAAGGAGGGTGTCAGGGGGATCAGCAACTAATGAAAAA. This translates into CASSPRRVSGGSATNEK. The entire CDR3 protein reads CASSPRRVSGGSATNEKLFF.

This clone was counted at least ten times. The read finishes 3 residues shy of the CDR3 end, and the germline J gene is used to complete it. The chain recombines TRBV30 with TRBJ1-2; no definite D call. The length of the CDR3 is 11 residues. The V end was cut by 1 base, the J end by 5 bases, with 5 bases between. Looked up from germline, CDR1 is GTSNPN and CDR2 is SVGIG (reference sequence). The CDR3 loop is CAWSEAYGYTF. CDR3 DNA (partial): TGTGCCTGGAGTGAGGCTTATGGC.

This clone was observed many times. The CDR3 is cut off 3 residues early in the read; its end comes from the germline J gene. The chain joins TRBV18 to TRBJ2-4; 11 positions match TRBD2. CDR1 KGHSH and CDR2 LQKENI come from the germline V gene. The J segment lost 1 base and the V segment lost 3 bases, leaving 5 bases of the junction unmatched. The CDR3 loop spans 17 amino acids. CDR3 loop: CASSPLSSGGAKNIQYF. Incomplete CDR3 DNA: TGTGCCAGCTCACCGTTGTCTAGCGGGGGGGCCAAAAACATT.

In its sample, this clone was seen many times. The CDR3 end is not reached by the read, which stops 3 residues before it; the germline J gene fills it in. The V and J genes are TRBV4-2 and TRBJ2-1; D uncertain. The V and J ends lost 0 bases and 3 bases respectively, with 6 bases between them. The CDR3 length is 14 residues. In germline, CDR1 is LGHNA, CDR2 YNFKEQ. The CDR3: CASSQELDYNEQFF. Partial CDR3 DNA: TGTGCCAGCAGCCAAGAGTTAGACTACAATGAG.

This clone has ten or more counts. The DNA read from the CDR3 is TGCAGTGCTAATAGCGGGGGGGGGAGAGAGACC. Translated: CSANSGGGRET. The complete CDR3 reads CSANSGGGRETQYF. V is TRBV20-1 and J is TRBJ2-5, with 11 nucleotides matching TRBD2. The CDR3 extends 3 residues past the end of the read, so its final part is completed from the germline J gene. V lost 4 bases, J lost 4 bases, and 5 bases stayed unmatched. This CDR3 contains 14 residues. Looked up from germline, CDR1 is DFQATT and CDR2 is SNEGSKA (reference sequence).

Ten or more counts support this clone. The read ends 3 residues before the CDR3 terminus; that terminus is restored from the germline J gene. This sequence joins TRBV7-6 and TRBJ1-6; 7 bases are a match to TRBD1. The trim removed 5 bases at V and 7 bases at J, leaving 5 bases unmatched. The CDR3 runs to 14 residues. The germline CDR1 and CDR2 sequences are SGHVS and FNYEAQ. The chain's CDR3 is CASSPRTGNSPLHF. The sequenced part of the CDR3 DNA is TGTGCCAGCAGCCCTAGGACAGGCAATTCACCC.

This clone was seen many times. The read finishes 3 residues shy of the CDR3 end, and the germline J gene is used to complete it. The rearrangement joins TRBV6-2 or TRBV6-3 to TRBJ2-5; a possible D gene is TRBD2 (5 bases). The CDR3 sequence is 15 residues long. Germline V gene lookup returns CDR1 MNHEY and CDR2 SVGEGT. Trimming stripped 0 bases from V and 3 bases from J, with 11 bases between. The chain's CDR3 is CASSYSAGGKETQYF. The part of the CDR3 DNA that was read is TGTGCCAGCAGTTACTCGGCAGGAGGAAAAGAGACC.